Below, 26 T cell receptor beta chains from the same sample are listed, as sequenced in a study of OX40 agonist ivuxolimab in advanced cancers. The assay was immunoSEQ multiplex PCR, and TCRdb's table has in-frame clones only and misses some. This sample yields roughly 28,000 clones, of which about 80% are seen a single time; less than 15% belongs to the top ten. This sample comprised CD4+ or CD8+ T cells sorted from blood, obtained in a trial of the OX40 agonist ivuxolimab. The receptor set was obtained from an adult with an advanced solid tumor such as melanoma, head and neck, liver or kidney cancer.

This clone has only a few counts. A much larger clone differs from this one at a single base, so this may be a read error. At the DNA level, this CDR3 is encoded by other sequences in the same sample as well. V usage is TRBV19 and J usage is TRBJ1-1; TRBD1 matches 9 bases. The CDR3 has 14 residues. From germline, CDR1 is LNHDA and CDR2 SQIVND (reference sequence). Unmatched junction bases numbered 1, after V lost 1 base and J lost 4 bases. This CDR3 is CASSIGGQGTEAFF. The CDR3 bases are TGTGCCAGTAGTATAGGGGGACAGGGCACTGAAGCTTTCTTT.

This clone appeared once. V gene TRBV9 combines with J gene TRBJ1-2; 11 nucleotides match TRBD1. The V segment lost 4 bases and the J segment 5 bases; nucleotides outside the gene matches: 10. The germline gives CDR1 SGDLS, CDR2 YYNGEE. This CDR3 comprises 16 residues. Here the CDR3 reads CASSLPGQGDIYGYTF. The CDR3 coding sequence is TGTGCCAGCAGCCTGCCGGGACAGGGGGACATTTATGGCTACACCTTC.

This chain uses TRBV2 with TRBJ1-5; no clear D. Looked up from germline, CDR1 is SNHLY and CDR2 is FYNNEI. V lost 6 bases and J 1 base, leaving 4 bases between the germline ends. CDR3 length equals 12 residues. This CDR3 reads CASSRSNQPQHF. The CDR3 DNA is TGTGCCAGCAGCCGGAGCAATCAGCCCCAGCATTTT. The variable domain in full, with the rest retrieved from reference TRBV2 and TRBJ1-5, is EPEVTQTPSHQVTQMGQEVILRCVPISNHLYFYWYRQILGQKVEFLVSFYNNEISEKSEIFDDQFSVERPDGSNFTLKIRSTKLEDSAMYFCASSRSNQPQHFGDGTRLSIL.

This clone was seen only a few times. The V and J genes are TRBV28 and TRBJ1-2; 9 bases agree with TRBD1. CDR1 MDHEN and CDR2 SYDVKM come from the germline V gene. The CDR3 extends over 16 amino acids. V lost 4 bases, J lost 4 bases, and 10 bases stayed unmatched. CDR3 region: CASSSNRGDRVYGYTF. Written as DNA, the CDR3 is TGTGCCAGCAGTTCAAATAGGGGGGACAGGGTCTATGGCTACACCTTC.

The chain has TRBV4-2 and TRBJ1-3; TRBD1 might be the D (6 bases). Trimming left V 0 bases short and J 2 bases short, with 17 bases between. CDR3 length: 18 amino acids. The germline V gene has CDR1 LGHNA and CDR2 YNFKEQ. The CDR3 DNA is TGTGCCAGCAGCCAAGAAACACAAACAGGGCACCCTGGAAACACCATATATTTT. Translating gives CASSQETQTGHPGNTIYF.

The DNA of the CDR3 is TGTGCCAGCAGCCAAGATCAAGGGGGTGTAGGTGGCTACACCTTC. Translation: CASSQDQGGVGGYTF. The chain employs TRBV4-2 and TRBJ1-2; a possible D gene is TRBD1 (6 bases). CDR3 size: 15 residues. Trimming took off 0 bases at V and 7 bases at J, with 15 bases between the two ends. From germline, CDR1 is LGHNA and CDR2 YNFKEQ.

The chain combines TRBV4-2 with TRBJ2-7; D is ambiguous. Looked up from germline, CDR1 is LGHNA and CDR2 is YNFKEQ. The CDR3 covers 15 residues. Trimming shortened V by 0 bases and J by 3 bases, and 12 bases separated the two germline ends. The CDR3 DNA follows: TGTGCCAGCAGCCAAGATTACTGGGTTGTCTACGAGCAGTACTTC. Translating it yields CASSQDYWVVYEQYF.

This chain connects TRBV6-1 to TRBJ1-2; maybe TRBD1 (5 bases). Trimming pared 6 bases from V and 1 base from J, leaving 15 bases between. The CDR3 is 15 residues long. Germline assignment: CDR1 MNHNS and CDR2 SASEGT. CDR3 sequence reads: CASSQGLSNNYGYTF. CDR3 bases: TGTGCCAGCAGCCAGGGACTGTCGAATAACTATGGCTACACCTTC.

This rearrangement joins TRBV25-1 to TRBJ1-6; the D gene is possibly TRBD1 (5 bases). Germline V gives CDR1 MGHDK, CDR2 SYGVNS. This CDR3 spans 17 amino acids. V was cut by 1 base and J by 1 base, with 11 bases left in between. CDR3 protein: CASSEFGGYSYNSPLHF. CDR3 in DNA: TGTGCCAGCAGTGAATTCGGGGGTTATTCCTATAATTCACCCCTCCACTTT.

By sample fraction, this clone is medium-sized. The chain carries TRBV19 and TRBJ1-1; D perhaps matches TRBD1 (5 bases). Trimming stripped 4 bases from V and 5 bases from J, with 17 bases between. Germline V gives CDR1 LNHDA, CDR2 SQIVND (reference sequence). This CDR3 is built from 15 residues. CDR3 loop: CASSTGGGFGTEAFF. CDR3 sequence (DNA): TGTGCCAGTAGTACCGGGGGAGGTTTTGGGACTGAAGCTTTCTTT.

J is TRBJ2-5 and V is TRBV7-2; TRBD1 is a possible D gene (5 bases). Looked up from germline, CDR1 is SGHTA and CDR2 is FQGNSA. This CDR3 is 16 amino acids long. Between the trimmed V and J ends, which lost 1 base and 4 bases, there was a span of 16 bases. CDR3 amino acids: CASSLVQGWNGETQYF. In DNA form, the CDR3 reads TGTGCCAGCAGCTTAGTCCAGGGATGGAATGGAGAGACCCAGTACTTC. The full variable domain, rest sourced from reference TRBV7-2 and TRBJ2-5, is GAGVSQSPSNKVTEKGKDVELRCDPISGHTALYWYRQSLGQGLEFLIYFQGNSAPDKSGLPSDRFSAERTGGSVSTLTIQRTQQEDSAVYLCASSLVQGWNGETQYFGPGTRLLVL.

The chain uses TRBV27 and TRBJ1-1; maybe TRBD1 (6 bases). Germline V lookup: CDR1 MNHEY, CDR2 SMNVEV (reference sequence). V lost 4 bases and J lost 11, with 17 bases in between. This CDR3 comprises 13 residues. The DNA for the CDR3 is TGTGCCAGCAGTTCGACAGGAATTCGGGGCGCTTTCTTT. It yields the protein CASSSTGIRGAFF.

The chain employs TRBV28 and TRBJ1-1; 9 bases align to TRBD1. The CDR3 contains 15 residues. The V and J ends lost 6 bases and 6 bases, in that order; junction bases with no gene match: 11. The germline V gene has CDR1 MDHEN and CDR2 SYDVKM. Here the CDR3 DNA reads TGTGCCAGCAGCCTGCCCCCGGACAGGGGAGCTGAAGCTTTCTTT. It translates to CASSLPPDRGAEAFF.

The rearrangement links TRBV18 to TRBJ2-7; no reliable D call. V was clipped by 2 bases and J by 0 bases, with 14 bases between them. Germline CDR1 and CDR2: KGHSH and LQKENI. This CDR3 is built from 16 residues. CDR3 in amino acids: CASSPSVRDPSYEQYF. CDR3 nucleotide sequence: TGTGCCAGCTCACCATCTGTAAGGGATCCCTCCTACGAGCAGTACTTC.

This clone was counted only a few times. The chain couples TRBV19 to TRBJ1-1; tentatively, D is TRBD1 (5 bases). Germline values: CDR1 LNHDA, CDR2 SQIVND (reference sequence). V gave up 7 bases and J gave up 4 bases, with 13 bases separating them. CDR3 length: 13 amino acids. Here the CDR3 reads CASTDSWSTEAFF. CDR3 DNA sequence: TGTGCCAGTACCGACAGTTGGAGCACTGAAGCTTTCTTT. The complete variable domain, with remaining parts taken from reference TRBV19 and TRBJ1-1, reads DGGITQSPKYLFRKEGQNVTLSCEQNLNHDAMYWYRQDPGQGLRLIYYSQIVNDFQKGDIAEGYSVSREKKESFPLTVTSAQKNPTAFYLCASTDSWSTEAFFGQGTRLTVV.

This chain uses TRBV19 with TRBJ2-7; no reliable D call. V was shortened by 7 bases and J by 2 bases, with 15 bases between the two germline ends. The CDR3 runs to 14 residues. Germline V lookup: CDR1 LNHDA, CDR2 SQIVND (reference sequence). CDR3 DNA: TGTGCCAGTACCCCCGCCCCCGGCCCCTACGAGCAGTACTTC. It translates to CASTPAPGPYEQYF.

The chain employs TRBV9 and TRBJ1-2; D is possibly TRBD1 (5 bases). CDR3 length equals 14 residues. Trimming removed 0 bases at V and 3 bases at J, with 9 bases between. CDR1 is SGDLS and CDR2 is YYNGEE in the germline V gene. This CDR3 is CASSVVGTDYGYTF. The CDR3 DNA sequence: TGTGCCAGCAGCGTAGTAGGGACGGACTATGGCTACACCTTC.

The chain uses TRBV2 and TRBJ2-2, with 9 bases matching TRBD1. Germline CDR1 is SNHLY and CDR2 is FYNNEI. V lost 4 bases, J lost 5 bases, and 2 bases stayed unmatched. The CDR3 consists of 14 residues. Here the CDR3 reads CASSAGTGTGELFF. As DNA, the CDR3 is TGTGCCAGCAGTGCTGGGACAGGGACCGGGGAGCTGTTTTTT. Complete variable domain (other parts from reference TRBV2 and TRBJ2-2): EPEVTQTPSHQVTQMGQEVILRCVPISNHLYFYWYRQILGQKVEFLVSFYNNEISEKSEIFDDQFSVERPDGSNFTLKIRSTKLEDSAMYFCASSAGTGTGELFFGEGSRLTVL.

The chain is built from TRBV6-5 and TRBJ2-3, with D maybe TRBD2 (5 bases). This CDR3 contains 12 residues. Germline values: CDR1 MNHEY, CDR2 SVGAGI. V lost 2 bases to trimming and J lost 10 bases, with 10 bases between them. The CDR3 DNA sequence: TGTGCCAGCAGTTACCCCTACGGGGCGCAGTATTTT. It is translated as CASSYPYGAQYF.

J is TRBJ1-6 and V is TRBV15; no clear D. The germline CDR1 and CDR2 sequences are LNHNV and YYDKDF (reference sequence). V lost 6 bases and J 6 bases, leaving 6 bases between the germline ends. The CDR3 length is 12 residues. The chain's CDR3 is CATSKGNSPLHF. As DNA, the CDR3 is TGTGCCACCAGTAAGGGTAATTCACCCCTCCACTTT.

DNA for the CDR3: TGTGCCAGCAGTTACTCGGGGGCCATTGAGACCCAGTACTTC. Its protein is CASSYSGAIETQYF. J is TRBJ2-5 and V is TRBV6-5; maybe TRBD1 (6 bases). The CDR3 has 14 residues. Germline loops: CDR1 MNHEY, CDR2 SVGAGI. V was clipped by 0 bases and J by 5 bases, with 10 bases between them.

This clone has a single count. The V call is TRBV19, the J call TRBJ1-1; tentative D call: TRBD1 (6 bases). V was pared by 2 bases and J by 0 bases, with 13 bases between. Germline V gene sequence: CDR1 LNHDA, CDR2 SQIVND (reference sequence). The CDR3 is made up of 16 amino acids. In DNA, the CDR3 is TGTGCCAGTAGTATACGGGGGCAATTTATGAACACTGAAGCTTTCTTT. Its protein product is CASSIRGQFMNTEAFF.

This chain's CDR3 is CAWTGFPSSEGYTF. The CDR3 bases are TGTGCCTGGACAGGGTTTCCTTCCTCGGAGGGCTACACCTTC. The chain carries TRBV30 and TRBJ1-2, with a possible D match to TRBD1 (5 bases). Germline assignment: CDR1 GTSNPN and CDR2 SVGIG (reference sequence). V lost 4 bases, J lost 8 bases, and 20 bases lay in between. This CDR3 has 14 residues.

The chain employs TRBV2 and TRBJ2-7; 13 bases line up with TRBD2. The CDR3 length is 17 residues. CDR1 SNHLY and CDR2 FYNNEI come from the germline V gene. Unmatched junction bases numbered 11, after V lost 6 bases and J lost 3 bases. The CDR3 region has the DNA TGTGCCAGCAGGGCCGGGACTAGCGGGGTATATTACTACGAGCAGTACTTC. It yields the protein CASRAGTSGVYYYEQYF.

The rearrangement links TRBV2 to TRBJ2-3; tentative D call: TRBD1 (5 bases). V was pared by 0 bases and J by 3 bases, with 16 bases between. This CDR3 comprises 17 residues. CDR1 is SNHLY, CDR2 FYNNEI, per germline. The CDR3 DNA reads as TGTGCCAGCAGTGAAGCAAGGTCAGGGATCGAAACAGATACGCAGTATTTT. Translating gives CASSEARSGIETDTQYF.

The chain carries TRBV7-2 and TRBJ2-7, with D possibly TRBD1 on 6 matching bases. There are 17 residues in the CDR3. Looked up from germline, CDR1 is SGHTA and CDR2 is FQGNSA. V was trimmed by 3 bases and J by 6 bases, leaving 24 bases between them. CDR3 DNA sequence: TGTGCCAGCAGCTTTGTTCCGTCCGACAGGTTAGTTTCCGAGCAGTACTTC. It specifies CASSFVPSDRLVSEQYF.